A selection of T cell receptor beta chains follows, all from one sample in a study of OX40 agonist ivuxolimab in advanced cancers. Sequencing used immunoSEQ multiplex PCR; TCRdb keeps in-frame clones, though not all of them. This sample has approximately 99,000 clones, with 95% to 96% found just once. The material sequenced was CD4+ or CD8+ T cells sorted from blood, taken in a trial of the OX40 agonist ivuxolimab. The origin of the receptors is an adult with an advanced solid tumor such as melanoma, head and neck, liver or kidney cancer. CDR3s include the opening cysteine and the closing phenylalanine or tryptophan. The D gene is left open where the match is weak. Clone sizes are given selectively: once, few, many, or a class where the clone is expanded.

d_call j_call v_call clone_size cdr3_nt cdr3_aa
NA TRBJ2-2 TRBV4-2 NA TGTGCCAGCAGCCAAGAAAGTGGGGCCGGGGAGCTGTTTTTT CASSQESGAGELFF
TRBD1 TRBJ1-1 TRBV27 once TGTGCCAGCAAATGGACAGGGGACACTGAAGCTTTCTTT CASKWTGDTEAFF
NA TRBJ1-4 TRBV27 NA TGTGCCAGCAGTTTATCCCCGACAGCTGTAAATGAAAAACTGTTTTTT CASSLSPTAVNEKLFF
TRBD1 TRBJ2-1 TRBV7-7 NA TGTGCCAGCAGCCAAGGGGACAGCTACAATGAGCAGTTCTTC CASSQGDSYNEQFF
NA TRBJ2-7 TRBV11-2 NA TGTGCCAGCAGCCCCCTCACTCGAGAGGAGAAGGGTGTGCAGTACTTC CASSPLTREEKGVQYF
NA TRBJ1-4 TRBV11-2 NA TGTGCCAGCAGCTTGGACAGCTTTAATGAAAAACTGTTTTTT CASSLDSFNEKLFF
NA TRBJ1-2 TRBV2 NA TGTGCCAGCACGACAGCCTCTAACTATGGCTACACCTTC CASTTASNYGYTF
NA TRBJ2-7 TRBV19 NA TGTGCCAGTAGTATGGGGGACTCCTACGAGCAGTACTTC CASSMGDSYEQYF
TRBD1 TRBJ1-2 TRBV4-2 few TGTGCCAGCAGCCAAGATGGACAGGGCTATGGCTACACCTTC CASSQDGQGYGYTF
NA TRBJ2-1 TRBV5-4 NA TGTGCCAGCAGCCCGGGACTTCTGAGCTCCTACAATGAGCAGTTCTTC CASSPGLLSSYNEQFF
NA TRBJ2-3 TRBV15 NA TGTGCCACCAGCAGTCCTCTAGATGTCCCCTCAGATACGCAGTATTTT CATSSPLDVPSDTQYF
NA TRBJ2-1 TRBV27 once TGTGCCAGCAGTTTAGGAGGGGGGGCCTTGGATGAGCAGTTCTTC CASSLGGGALDEQFF
TRBD1 TRBJ1-1 TRBV5-1 NA TGCGCCAGCAGTCCTCTTAGGGGACAGGGGACGACTGAAGCTTTCTTT CASSPLRGQGTTEAFF
NA TRBJ1-5 TRBV11-2 once TGTGCCAGCAGCTTAGGGGGTAGCAATCAGCCCCAGCATTTT CASSLGGSNQPQHF
NA TRBJ2-6 TRBV5-6 NA TGTGCCAGCAGCTTTTCTGGGGCCAACGTCCTGACTTTC CASSFSGANVLTF
TRBD2 TRBJ2-1 TRBV19 NA TGTGCCAGTAGTGAAACTAGCGGGGCATACAATGAGCAGTTCTTC CASSETSGAYNEQFF
TRBD1 TRBJ1-1 TRBV7-6 once TGTGCCAGCAGCTTAGCCGGGACAGGGGGCGAAGGCACTGAAGCTTTCTTT CASSLAGTGGEGTEAFF
NA TRBJ2-3 TRBV7-9 NA TGTGCCAGCAGCCGAGGACAGACTTCCACAGATACGCAGTATTTT CASSRGQTSTDTQYF
NA TRBJ1-2 TRBV5-6 NA TGTGCCAGCAATGAGGGAGGTACCAGTGGCTACACCTTC CASNEGGTSGYTF
NA TRBJ2-3 TRBV6-6 once TGTGCCAGCAGCCCCCCCGCGCTAACAGATACGCAGTATTTT CASSPPALTDTQYF
TRBD1 TRBJ1-1 TRBV27 once TGTGCCAGCAGGGGACAGGGGGTGTTTTTGGACACTGAAGCTTTCTTT CASRGQGVFLDTEAFF
TRBD1 TRBJ2-7 TRBV4-2 NA TGTGCCAGCAGCCAAACGGACAGGGCCTACGAGCAGTACTTC CASSQTDRAYEQYF
NA TRBJ2-1 TRBV27 NA TGTGCCAGCAGTTTTGGGTCTAATGAGCAGTTCTTC CASSFGSNEQFF
NA TRBJ1-5 TRBV11-2 NA TGTGCCAGCAGCATTAGAGGTGGCAATCAGCCCCAGCATTTT CASSIRGGNQPQHF
NA TRBJ2-2 TRBV7-6 NA TGTGCCAGCAGCCCCGAGAGGACCGGGGAGCTGTTTTTT CASSPERTGELFF
NA TRBJ2-2 TRBV19 NA TGTGCCAGTAGTATCGGCGTAGTGGCGGTCACCGGGGAGCTGTTTTTT CASSIGVVAVTGELFF
NA TRBJ2-3 TRBV11-2 NA TGTGCCAGCCGACTAGGGGGGGCAGATACGCAGTATTTT CASRLGGADTQYF
NA TRBJ2-5 TRBV27 NA TGTGCCACCGAGTCATCACAAGAGACCCAGTACTTC CATESSQETQYF
TRBD1 TRBJ2-6 TRBV27 NA TGTGCCAGCACCACGGGACAGTCCTCTGGGGCCAACGTCCTGACTTTC CASTTGQSSGANVLTF
TRBD1 TRBJ2-7 TRBV11-2 NA TGTGCCAGCAGGGGGACAGAACTACGCGAGCAGTACTTC CASRGTELREQYF
NA TRBJ1-2 TRBV7-8 NA TGTGCCAGCAGCTTATTGGGGGGCGGCTATGGCTACACCTTC CASSLLGGGYGYTF
TRBD2 TRBJ2-1 TRBV28 once TGTGCCAGCACCTGGACTAGCGGGGGTTCGGGTGAGCAGTTCTTC CASTWTSGGSGEQFF
TRBD1 TRBJ1-4 TRBV28 NA TGTGCCAGCAGTTTACCGACGGGACAGGGGGAGGCAACTAATGAAAAACTGTTTTTT CASSLPTGQGEATNEKLFF
NA TRBJ1-6 TRBV5-1 once TGCGCCAGCAGCGCACCCGGGACCGAGGGGAGACCCCTCCACTTT CASSAPGTEGRPLHF
NA TRBJ2-7 TRBV7-9 once TGTGCCAGCAGCCTATCGGGGGTCGAGCAGTACTTC CASSLSGVEQYF
NA TRBJ2-3 TRBV9 NA TGTGCCAGCAGCCCCCGTTCGGGCACAGATACGCAGTATTTT CASSPRSGTDTQYF
TRBD2 TRBJ2-1 TRBV29-1 NA TGCAGCGTTGAAGACCTAGCGGGAGAGGCCTATGAGCAGTTCTTC CSVEDLAGEAYEQFF
NA TRBJ1-3 TRBV28 NA TGTGCCAGCACACAGTATTCCGGGACGGTTTTCTCTGGAAACACCATATATTTT CASTQYSGTVFSGNTIYF
NA TRBJ2-5 TRBV27 once TGTGCCAGCATATTCAACGGCACAGGGGGGGACCAAGAGACCCAGTACTTC CASIFNGTGGDQETQYF
NA TRBJ1-5 TRBV28 NA TGTGCCAGCAGTCCTAATTTTTATCAGCCCCAGCATTTT CASSPNFYQPQHF
NA TRBJ1-1 TRBV7-3 NA TGTGCCAGCAGTTCAGACGAGGCAGGGTTGGTCACTGAAGCTTTCTTT CASSSDEAGLVTEAFF